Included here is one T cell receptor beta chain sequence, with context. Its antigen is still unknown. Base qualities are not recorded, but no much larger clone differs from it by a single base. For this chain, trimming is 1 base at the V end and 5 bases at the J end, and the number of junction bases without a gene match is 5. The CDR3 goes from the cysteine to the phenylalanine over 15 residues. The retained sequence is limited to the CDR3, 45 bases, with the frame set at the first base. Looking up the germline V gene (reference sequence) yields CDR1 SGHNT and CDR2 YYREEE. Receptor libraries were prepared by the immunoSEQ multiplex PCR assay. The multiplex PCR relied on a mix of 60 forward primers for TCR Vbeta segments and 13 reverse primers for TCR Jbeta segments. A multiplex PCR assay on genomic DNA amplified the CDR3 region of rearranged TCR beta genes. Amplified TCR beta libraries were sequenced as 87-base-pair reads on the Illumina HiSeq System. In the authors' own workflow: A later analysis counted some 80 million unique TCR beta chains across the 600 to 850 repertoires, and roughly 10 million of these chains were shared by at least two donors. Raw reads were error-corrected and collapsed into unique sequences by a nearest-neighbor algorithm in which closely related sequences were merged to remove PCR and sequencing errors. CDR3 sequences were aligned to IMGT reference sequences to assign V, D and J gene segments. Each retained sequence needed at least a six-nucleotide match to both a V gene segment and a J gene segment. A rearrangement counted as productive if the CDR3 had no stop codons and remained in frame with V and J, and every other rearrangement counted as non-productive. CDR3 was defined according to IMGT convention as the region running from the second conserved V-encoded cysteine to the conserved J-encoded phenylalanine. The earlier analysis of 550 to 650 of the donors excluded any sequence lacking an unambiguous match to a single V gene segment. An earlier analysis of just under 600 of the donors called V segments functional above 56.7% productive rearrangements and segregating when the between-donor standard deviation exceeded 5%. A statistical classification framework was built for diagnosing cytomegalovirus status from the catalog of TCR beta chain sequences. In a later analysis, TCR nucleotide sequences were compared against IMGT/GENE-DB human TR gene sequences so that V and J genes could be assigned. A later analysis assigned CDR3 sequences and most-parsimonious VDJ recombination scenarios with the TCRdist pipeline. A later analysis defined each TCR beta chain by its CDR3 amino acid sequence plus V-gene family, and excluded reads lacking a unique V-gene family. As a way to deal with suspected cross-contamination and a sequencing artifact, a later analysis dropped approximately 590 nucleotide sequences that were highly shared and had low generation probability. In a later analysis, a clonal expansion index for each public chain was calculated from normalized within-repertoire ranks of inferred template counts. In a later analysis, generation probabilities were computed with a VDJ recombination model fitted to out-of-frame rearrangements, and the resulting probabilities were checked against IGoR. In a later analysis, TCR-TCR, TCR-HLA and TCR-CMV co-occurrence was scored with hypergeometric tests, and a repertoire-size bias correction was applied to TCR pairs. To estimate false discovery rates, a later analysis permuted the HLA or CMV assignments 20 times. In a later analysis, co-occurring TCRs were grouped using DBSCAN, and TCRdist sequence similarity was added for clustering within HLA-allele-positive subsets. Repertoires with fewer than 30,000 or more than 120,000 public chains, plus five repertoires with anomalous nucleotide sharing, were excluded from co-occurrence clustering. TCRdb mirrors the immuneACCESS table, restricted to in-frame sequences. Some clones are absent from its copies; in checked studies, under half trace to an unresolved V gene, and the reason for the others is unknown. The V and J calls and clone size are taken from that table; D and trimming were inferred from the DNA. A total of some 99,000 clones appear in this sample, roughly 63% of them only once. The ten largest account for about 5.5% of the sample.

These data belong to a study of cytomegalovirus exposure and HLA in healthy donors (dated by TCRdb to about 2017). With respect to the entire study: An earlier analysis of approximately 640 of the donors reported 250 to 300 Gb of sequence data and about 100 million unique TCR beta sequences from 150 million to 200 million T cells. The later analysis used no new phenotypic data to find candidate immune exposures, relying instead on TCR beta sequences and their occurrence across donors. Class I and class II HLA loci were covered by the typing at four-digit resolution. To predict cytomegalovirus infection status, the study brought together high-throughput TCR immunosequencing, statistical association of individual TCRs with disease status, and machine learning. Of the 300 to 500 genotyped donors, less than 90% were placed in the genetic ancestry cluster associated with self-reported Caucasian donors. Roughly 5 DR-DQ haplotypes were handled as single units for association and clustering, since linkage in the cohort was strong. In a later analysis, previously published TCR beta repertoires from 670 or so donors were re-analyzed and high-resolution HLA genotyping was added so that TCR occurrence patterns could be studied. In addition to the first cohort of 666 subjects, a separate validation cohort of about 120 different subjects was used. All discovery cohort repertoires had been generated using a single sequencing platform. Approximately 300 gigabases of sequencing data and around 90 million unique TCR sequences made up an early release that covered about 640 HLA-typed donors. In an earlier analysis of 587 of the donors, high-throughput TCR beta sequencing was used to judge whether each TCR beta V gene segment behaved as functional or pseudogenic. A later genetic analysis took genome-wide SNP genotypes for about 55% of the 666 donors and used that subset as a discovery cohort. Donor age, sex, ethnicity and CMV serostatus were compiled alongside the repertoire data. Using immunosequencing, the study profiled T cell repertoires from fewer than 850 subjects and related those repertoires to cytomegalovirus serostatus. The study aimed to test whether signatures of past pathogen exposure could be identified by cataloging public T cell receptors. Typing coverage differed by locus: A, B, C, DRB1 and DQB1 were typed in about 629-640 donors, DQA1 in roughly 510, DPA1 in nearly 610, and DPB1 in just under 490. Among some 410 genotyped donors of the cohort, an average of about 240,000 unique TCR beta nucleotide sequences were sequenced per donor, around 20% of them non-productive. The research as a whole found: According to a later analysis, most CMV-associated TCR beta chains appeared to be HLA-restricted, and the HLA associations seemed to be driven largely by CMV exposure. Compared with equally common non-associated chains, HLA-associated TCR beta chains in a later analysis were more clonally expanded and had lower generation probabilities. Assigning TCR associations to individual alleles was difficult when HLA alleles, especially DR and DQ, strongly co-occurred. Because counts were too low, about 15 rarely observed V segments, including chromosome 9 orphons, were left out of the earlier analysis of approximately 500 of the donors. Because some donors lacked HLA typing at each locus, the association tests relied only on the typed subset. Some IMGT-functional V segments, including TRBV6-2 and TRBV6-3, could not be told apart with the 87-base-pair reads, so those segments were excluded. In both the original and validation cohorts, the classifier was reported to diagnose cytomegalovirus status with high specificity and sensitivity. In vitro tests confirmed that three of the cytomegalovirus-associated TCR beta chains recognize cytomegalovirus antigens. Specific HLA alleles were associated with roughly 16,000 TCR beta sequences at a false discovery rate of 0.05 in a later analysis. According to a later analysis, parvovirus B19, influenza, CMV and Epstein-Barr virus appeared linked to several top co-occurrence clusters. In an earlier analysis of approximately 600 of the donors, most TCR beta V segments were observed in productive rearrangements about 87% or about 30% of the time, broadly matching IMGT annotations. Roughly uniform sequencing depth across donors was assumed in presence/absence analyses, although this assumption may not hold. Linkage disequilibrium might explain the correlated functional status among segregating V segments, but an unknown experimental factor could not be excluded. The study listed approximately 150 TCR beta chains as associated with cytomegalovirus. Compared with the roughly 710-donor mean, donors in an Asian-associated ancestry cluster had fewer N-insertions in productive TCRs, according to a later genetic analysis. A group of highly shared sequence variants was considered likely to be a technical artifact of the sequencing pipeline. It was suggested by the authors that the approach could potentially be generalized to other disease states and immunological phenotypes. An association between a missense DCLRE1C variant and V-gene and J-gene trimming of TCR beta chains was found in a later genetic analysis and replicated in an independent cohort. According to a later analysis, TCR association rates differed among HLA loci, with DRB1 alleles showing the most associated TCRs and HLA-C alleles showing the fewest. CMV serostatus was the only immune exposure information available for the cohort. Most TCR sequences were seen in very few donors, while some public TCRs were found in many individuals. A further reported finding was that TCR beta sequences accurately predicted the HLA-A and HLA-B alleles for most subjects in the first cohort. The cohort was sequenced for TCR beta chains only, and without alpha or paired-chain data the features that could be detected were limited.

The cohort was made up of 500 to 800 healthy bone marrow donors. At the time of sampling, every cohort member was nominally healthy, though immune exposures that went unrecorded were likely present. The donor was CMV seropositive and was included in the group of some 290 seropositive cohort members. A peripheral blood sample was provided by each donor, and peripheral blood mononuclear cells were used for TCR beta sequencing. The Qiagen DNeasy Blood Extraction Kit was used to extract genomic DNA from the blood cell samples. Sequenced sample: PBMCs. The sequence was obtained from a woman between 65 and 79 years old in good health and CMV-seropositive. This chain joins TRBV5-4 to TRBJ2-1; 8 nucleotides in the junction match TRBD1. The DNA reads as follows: TGTGCCAGCAGCTTGCTTGACAGGGGTCACAATGAGCAGTTCTTC. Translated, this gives CASSLLDRGHNEQFF.